The rows below give T cell receptor beta chains drawn from one sample of a study of cytomegalovirus exposure and HLA in healthy donors. Data came from immunoSEQ multiplex PCR; TCRdb stores just in-frame clones and leaves some out. This table has some 190,000 clones, 70% to 80% appearing once. Sequencing was performed on PBMCs. These receptors all stem from a man aged 18 to 29 in good health and CMV-seronegative. Both conserved end residues are part of each CDR3. The D gene is left open where the match is weak. Size is stated for part of the rows, as once, few or many counts, or as a class when the clone is expanded.

abundance,v_gene,len,d_gene,j_gene,CDR3nt,CDR3aa
-,TRBV4-3,15,-,TRBJ2-7,TGCGCCAGCAGCCCATTTGGGGGGATCCTCTACGAGCAGTACTTC,CASSPFGGILYEQYF
-,TRBV6-5,14,-,TRBJ2-1,TGTGCCAGCAGTTACTCGACAGGATACAATGGGCAGTTCTTC,CASSYSTGYNGQFF
-,TRBV6-5,13,-,TRBJ2-3,TGTGCCAGCAGAGAAGGGGGCACAGATACGCAGTATTTT,CASREGGTDTQYF
-,TRBV28,14,-,TRBJ2-7,TGTGCCAGCACCTTGCCCGGGAGATCCTACGAGCAGTACTTC,CASTLPGRSYEQYF
-,TRBV2,15,-,TRBJ1-6,TGTGCCAGCAGCGCCCGCAGCTCCTATAATTCACCCCTCCACTTT,CASSARSSYNSPLHF
-,TRBV2,14,TRBD1,TRBJ1-1,TGTGCCAGCAGCAGGACAGGGACGAACACTGAAGCTTTCTTT,CASSRTGTNTEAFF
-,TRBV7-9,15,TRBD1,TRBJ2-7,TGTGCCAGCAGCCCCGCCGGGACAGGGGCCTACGAGCAGTACTTC,CASSPAGTGAYEQYF
-,TRBV7-2,14,-,TRBJ1-2,TGTGCCAGCAGCTTGTACAGGGCCACCTATGGCTACACCTTC,CASSLYRATYGYTF
few,TRBV5-1,18,TRBD1,TRBJ2-6,TGCGCCAGCAGCTTGGATCCAGGGGGAATTTCTGGGGCCAACGTCCTGACTTTC,CASSLDPGGISGANVLTF
-,TRBV30,17,TRBD1,TRBJ2-6,TGTGCCTTTGTGGACAGGGTGGGGAATCCTGGGGCCAACGTCCTGACTTTC,CAFVDRVGNPGANVLTF
-,TRBV5-1,14,-,TRBJ2-1,TGCGCCAGCAGCCCTAACAGGAGGGGCCATGAGCAGTTCTTC,CASSPNRRGHEQFF
-,TRBV7-9,15,-,TRBJ1-2,TGTGCCAGCAGCTCATGGGAGTACTTGAGAGGGGGCTACACCTTC,CASSSWEYLRGGYTF
-,TRBV18,14,TRBD1,TRBJ1-2,TGTGCCAGCTCACCCAGGGACAGTACGTATGGCTACACCTTC,CASSPRDSTYGYTF
-,TRBV7-9,17,TRBD2,TRBJ2-3,TGTGCCAGCAGCTACGGGACTAGCGCGCCCGGGACAGATACGCAGTATTTT,CASSYGTSAPGTDTQYF
few,TRBV11-2,16,TRBD2,TRBJ2-5,TGTGCCAGCAGCACCCCTAGCGGGGGAGGGGGGGAGACCCAGTACTTC,CASSTPSGGGGETQYF
-,TRBV6-5,12,TRBD1,TRBJ1-1,TGTGCCAGCCATACAGGGGGAACTGAAGCTTTCTTT,CASHTGGTEAFF
-,TRBV14,16,TRBD1,TRBJ2-7,TGTGCCAGCAGCCAAGTTCGGGACAGGGGGACGTACGAGCAGTACTTC,CASSQVRDRGTYEQYF
-,TRBV29-1,17,-,TRBJ2-6,TGCAGCGTTGAAGGGTACAGGGAGGGCTCTGGGGCCAACGTCCTGACTTTC,CSVEGYREGSGANVLTF
-,TRBV7-9,13,-,TRBJ2-7,TGTGCCAGCAGCTTAGCCAGCGCCTACGAGCAGTACTTC,CASSLASAYEQYF
-,TRBV30,13,-,TRBJ1-2,TGTGCCTGGAAGGACAGAAAGTTCTATGGCTACACCTTC,CAWKDRKFYGYTF
-,TRBV5-5,14,-,TRBJ1-4,TGTGCCAGCAGCAATTCGGGGGGTAATGAAAAACTGTTTTTT,CASSNSGGNEKLFF